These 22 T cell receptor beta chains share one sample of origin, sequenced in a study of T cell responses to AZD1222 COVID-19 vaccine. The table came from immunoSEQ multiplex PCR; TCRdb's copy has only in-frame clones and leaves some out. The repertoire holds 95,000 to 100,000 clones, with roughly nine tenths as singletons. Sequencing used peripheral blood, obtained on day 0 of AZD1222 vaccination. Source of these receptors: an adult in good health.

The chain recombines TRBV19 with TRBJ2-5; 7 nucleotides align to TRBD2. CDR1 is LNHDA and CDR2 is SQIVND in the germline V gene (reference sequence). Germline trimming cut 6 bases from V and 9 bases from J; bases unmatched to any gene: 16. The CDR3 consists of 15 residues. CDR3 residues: CASSQGLAVWQAQYF. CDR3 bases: TGTGCCAGTAGCCAAGGGCTAGCGGTTTGGCAGGCCCAGTACTTC.

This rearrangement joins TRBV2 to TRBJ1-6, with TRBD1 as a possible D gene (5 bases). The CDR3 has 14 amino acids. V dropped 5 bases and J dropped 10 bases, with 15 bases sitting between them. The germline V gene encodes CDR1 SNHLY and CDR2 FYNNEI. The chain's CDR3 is CASSLSGAPSPLHF. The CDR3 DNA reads TGTGCCAGCAGTCTTTCTGGGGCTCCCTCACCCCTCCACTTT. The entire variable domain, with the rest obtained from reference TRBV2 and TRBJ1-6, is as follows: EPEVTQTPSHQVTQMGQEVILRCVPISNHLYFYWYRQILGQKVEFLVSFYNNEISEKSEIFDDQFSVERPDGSNFTLKIRSTKLEDSAMYFCASSLSGAPSPLHFGNGTRLTVT.

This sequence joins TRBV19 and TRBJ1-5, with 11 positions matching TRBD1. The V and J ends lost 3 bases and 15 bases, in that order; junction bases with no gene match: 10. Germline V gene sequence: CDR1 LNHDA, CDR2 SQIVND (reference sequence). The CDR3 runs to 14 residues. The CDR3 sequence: CASSMEDRGLQRHF. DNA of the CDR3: TGTGCCAGTAGTATGGAGGACAGGGGGCTCCAACGGCATTTT. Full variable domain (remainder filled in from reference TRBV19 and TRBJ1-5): DGGITQSPKYLFRKEGQNVTLSCEQNLNHDAMYWYRQDPGQGLRLIYYSQIVNDFQKGDIAEGYSVSREKKESFPLTVTSAQKNPTAFYLCASSMEDRGLQRHFGDGTRLSIL.

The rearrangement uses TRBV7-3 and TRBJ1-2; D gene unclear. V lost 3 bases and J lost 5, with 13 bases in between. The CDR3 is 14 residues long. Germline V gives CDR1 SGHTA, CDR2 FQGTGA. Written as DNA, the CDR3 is TGTGCCAGCAGCTTCGTTTTAGCACGGTATGGCTACACCTTC. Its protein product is CASSFVLARYGYTF.

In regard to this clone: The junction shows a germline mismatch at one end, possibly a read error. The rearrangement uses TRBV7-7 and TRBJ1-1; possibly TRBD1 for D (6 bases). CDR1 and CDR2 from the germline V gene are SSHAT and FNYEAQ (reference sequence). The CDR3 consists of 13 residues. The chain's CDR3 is CASSQDRNTEAFF. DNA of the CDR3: TGTGCTAGCAGCCAGGACAGGAACACTGAAGCTTTCTTT.

The CDR3 sequence is CASSPGSGVVADTQYF. The CDR3, as DNA: TGTGCCAGCTCACCAGGTAGCGGGGTGGTTGCCGATACGCAGTATTTT. The V gene is TRBV18, the J gene TRBJ2-3, with 8 positions matching TRBD2. Trimming cost V 2 bases and J 6 bases; bases outside gene matches: 10. CDR3 length: 16 residues. Germline V gene lookup returns CDR1 KGHSH and CDR2 LQKENI.

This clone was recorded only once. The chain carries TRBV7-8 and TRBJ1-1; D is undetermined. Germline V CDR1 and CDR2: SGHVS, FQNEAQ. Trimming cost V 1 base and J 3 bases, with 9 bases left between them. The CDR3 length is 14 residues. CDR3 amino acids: CASSLVGGHTEAFF. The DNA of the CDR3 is TGTGCCAGCAGCTTAGTTGGCGGTCACACTGAAGCTTTCTTT.

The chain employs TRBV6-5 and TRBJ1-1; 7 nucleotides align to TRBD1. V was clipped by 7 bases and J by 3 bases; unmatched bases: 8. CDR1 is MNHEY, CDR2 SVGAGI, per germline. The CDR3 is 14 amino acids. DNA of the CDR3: TGTGCCAGCACCGGGACAGAAGTCTACACTGAAGCTTTCTTT. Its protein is CASTGTEVYTEAFF.

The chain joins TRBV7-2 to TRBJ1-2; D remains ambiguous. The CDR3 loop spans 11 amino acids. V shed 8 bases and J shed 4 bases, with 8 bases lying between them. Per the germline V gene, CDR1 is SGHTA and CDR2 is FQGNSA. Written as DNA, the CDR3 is TGTGCCAGCGGGGTCCGCTATGGCTACACCTTC. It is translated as CASGVRYGYTF.

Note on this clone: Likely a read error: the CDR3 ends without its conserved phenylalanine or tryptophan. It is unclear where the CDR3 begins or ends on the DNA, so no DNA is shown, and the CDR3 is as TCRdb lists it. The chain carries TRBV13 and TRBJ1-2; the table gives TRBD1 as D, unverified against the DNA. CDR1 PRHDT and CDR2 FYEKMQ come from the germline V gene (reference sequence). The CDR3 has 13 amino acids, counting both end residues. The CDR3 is CASSSRILGRSLL.

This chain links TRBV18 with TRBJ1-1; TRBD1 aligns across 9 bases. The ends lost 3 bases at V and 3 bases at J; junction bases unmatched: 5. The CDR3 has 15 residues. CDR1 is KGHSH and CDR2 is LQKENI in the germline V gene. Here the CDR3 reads CASSPWTGVDTEAFF. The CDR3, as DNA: TGTGCCAGCTCACCCTGGACAGGGGTTGACACTGAAGCTTTCTTT.

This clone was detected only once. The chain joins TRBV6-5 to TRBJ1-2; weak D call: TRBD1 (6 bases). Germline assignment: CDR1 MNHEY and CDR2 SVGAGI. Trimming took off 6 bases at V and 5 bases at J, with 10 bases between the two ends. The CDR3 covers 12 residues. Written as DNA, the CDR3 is TGTGCCAGCAGCGCGGGACAATATGGCTACACCTTC. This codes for CASSAGQYGYTF.

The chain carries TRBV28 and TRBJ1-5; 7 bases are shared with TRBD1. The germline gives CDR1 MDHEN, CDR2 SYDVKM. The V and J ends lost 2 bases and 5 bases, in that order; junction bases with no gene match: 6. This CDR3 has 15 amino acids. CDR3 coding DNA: TGTGCCAGCAGTTTAACAAGGGGGCAGGATCAGCCCCAGCATTTT. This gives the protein CASSLTRGQDQPQHF.

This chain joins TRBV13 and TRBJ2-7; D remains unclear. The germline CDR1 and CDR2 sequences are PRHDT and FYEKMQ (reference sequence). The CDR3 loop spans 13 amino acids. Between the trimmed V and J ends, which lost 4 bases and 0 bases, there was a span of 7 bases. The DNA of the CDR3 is TGTGCCAGCAGCTCCTCCAGCTCCTACGAGCAGTACTTC. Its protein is CASSSSSSYEQYF.

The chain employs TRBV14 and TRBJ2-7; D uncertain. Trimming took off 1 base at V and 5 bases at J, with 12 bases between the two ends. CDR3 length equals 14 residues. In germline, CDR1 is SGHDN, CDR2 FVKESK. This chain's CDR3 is CASSQGPGMNEQYF. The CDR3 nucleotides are TGTGCCAGCAGCCAAGGGCCTGGGATGAACGAGCAGTACTTC.

The CDR3 region is CASSQDLVGGGYTF. CDR3 nucleotides: TGTGCCAGCAGCCAAGATCTTGTCGGGGGGGGCTACACCTTC. The rearrangement uses TRBV3-1 (or the pseudogene TRBV3-2) and TRBJ1-2; possible D gene TRBD1, 5 bases. The ends were cut back, 0 bases at V and 8 bases at J, with 13 bases in the middle. CDR1 and CDR2 (germline): LGHDT, YNNKEL (reference sequence). This CDR3 region has 14 residues.

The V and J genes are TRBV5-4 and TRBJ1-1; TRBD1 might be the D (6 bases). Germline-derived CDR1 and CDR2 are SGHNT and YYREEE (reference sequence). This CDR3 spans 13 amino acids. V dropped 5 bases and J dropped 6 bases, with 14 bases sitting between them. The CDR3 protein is CASSVRGAAEAFF. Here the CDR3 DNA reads TGTGCCAGCAGTGTACGGGGGGCCGCTGAAGCTTTCTTT.

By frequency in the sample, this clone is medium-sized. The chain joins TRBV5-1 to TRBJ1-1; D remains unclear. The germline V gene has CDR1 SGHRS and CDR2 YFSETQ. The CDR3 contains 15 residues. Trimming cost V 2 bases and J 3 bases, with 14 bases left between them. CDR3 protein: CASSFPKGPDTEAFF. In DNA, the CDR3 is TGCGCCAGCAGCTTCCCGAAGGGCCCCGACACTGAAGCTTTCTTT.

CDR3 sequence reads: CAWNGGVTDTQYF. The CDR3 coding sequence is TGTGCCTGGAACGGGGGAGTCACAGATACGCAGTATTTT. V gene TRBV30 combines with J gene TRBJ2-3; D possibly corresponds to TRBD2 (6 bases). There are 13 residues in the CDR3. Per germline, CDR1 GTSNPN and CDR2 SVGIG (reference sequence). V was shortened by 4 bases and J by 2 bases, with 10 bases between the two germline ends.

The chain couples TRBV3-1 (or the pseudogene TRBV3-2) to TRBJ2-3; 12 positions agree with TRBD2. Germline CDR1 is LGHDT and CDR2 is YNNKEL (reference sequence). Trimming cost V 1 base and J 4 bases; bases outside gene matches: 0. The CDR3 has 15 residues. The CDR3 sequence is CASSQGLAGADTQYF. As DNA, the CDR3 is TGTGCCAGCAGCCAAGGACTAGCGGGGGCAGATACGCAGTATTTT.

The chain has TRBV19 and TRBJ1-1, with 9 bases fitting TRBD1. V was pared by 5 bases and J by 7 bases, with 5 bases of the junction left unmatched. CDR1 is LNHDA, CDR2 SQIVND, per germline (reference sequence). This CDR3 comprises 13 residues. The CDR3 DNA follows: TGTGCCAGTAGTCGACAGGGGGGAGTTGAAGCTTTCTTT. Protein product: CASSRQGGVEAFF.

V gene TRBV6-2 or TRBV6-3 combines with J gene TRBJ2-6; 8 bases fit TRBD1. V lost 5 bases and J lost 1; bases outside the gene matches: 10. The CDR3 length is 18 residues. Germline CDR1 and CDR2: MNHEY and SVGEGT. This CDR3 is CASSLAGQGGSGANVLTF. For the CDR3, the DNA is TGTGCCAGCAGTCTGGCCGGACAGGGTGGATCTGGGGCCAACGTCCTGACTTTC.